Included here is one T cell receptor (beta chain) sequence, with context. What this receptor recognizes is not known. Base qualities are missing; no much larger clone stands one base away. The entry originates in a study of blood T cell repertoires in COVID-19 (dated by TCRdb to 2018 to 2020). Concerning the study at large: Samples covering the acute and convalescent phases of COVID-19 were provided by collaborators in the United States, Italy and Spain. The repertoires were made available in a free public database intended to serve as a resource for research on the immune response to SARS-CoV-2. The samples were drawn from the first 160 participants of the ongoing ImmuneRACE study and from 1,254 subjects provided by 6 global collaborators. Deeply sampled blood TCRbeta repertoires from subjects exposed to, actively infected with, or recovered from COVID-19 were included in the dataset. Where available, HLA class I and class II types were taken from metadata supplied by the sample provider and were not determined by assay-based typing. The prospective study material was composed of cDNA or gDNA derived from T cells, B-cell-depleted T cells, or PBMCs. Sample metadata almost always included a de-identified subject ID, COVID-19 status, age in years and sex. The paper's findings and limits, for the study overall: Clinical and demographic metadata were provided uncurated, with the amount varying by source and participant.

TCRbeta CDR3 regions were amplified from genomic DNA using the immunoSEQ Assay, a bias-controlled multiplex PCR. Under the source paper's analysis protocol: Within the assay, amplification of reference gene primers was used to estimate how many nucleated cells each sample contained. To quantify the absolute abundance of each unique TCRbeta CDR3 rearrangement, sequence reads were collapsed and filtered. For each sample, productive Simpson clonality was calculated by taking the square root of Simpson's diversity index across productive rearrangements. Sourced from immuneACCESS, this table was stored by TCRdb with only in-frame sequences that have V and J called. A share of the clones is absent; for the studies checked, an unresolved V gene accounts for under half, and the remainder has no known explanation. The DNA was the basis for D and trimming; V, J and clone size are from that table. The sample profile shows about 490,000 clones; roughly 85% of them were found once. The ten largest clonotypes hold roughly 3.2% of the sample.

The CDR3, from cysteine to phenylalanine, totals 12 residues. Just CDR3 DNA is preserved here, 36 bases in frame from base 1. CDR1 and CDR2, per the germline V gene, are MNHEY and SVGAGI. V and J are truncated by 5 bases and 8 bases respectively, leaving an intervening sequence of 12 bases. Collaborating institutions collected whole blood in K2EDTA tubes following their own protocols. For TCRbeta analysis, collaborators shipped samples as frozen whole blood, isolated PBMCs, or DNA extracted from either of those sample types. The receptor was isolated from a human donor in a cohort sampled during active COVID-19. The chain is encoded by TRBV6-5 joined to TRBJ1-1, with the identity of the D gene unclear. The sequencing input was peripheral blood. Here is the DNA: TGTGCCAGCAGTCATCCGGGATTAGAAGCTTTCTTT. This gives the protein CASSHPGLEAFF.